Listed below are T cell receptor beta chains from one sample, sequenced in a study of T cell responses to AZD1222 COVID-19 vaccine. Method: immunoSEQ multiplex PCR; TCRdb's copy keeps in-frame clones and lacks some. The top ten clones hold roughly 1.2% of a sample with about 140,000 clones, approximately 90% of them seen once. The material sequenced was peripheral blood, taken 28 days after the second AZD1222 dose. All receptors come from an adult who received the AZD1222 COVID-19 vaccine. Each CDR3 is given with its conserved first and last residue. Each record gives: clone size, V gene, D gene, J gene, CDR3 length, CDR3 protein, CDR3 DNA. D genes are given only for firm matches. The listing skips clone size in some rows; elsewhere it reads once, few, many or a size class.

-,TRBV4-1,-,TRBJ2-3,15,CASSQSPGSTDTQYF,TGCGCCAGCAGCCAAAGTCCCGGGAGCACAGATACGCAGTATTTT
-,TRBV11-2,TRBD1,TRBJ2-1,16,CASSWRRRQGPNEQFF,TGTGCCAGCAGCTGGCGAAGGCGACAGGGGCCCAATGAGCAGTTCTTC
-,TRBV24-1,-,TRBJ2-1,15,CATSGLAWSHNEQFF,TGTGCCACCAGTGGGTTAGCTTGGTCGCACAATGAGCAGTTCTTC
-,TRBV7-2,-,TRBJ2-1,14,CASSLGGVGDEQFF,TGTGCCAGCAGCTTAGGAGGGGTAGGAGATGAGCAGTTCTTC
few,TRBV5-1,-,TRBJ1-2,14,CASSFERLRGGYTF,TGCGCCAGCAGCTTCGAACGGCTGCGAGGAGGCTACACCTTC
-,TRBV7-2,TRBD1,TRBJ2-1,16,CASSPTGQGAGNEQFF,TGTGCCAGCAGCCCGACCGGACAGGGGGCAGGCAATGAGCAGTTCTTC
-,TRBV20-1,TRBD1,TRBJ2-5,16,CSASTPKRQGRETQYF,TGCAGTGCCAGTACGCCGAAACGACAGGGCCGAGAGACCCAGTACTTC
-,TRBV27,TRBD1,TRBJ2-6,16,CASRGTGGSGANVLTF,TGTGCCAGCAGGGGGACAGGGGGGAGTGGGGCCAACGTCCTGACTTTC
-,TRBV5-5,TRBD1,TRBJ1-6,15,CASSRPGTGFSPLHF,TGTGCCAGCAGTCGACCCGGGACAGGGTTTTCACCCCTCCACTTT
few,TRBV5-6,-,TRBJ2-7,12,CASSLATYEQYF,TGTGCCAGCAGCTTGGCCACCTACGAGCAGTACTTC
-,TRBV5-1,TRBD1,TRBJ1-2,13,CASSLRGSYGYTF,TGCGCCAGCAGCCTCAGGGGGTCTTATGGCTACACCTTC
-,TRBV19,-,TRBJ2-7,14,CASSPGLGTYEQYF,TGTGCCAGTAGCCCGGGACTCGGTACCTACGAGCAGTACTTC
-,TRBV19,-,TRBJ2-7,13,CASSGRQNYEQYF,TGTGCCAGTAGTGGGAGACAGAACTACGAGCAGTACTTC
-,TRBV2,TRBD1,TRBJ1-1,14,CASSRDRESPEAFF,TGTGCCAGCAGCCGGGACAGGGAGTCCCCTGAAGCTTTCTTT
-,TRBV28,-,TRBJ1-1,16,CASSLRPGKLNTEAFF,TGTGCCAGCAGCTTGCGTCCAGGGAAACTGAACACTGAAGCTTTCTTT
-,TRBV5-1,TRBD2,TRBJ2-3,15,CASARLAGTTDTQYF,TGCGCCAGCGCCAGACTAGCGGGCACCACAGATACGCAGTATTTT
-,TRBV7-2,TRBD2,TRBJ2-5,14,CASSLAGGVETQYF,TGTGCCAGCAGCTTAGCCGGGGGGGTTGAGACCCAGTACTTC
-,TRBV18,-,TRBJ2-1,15,CASSPPDSSYNEQFF,TGTGCCAGCTCACCACCGGACAGCTCCTACAATGAGCAGTTCTTC
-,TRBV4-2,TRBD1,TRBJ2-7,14,CASSRGTGGYEQYF,TGTGCCAGCAGCCGGGGGACAGGAGGGTACGAGCAGTACTTC
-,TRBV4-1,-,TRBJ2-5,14,CASSQDPGAETQYF,TGCGCCAGCAGCCAAGATCCGGGGGCAGAGACCCAGTACTTC